Sequencing of this T cell receptor (beta chain) was carried out in a study of T-cell memory formation after mild COVID-19. Study-wide background: The two donors had largely donor-specific TCR clusters.

It was 5'RACE with constant-segment primers that produced the TCR alpha and TCR beta cDNA libraries, which carried sample barcodes and UMIs. From the 5' RACE reads, TCRdb called clonotypes with MiXCR, one entry per CDR3 protein. The repertoire holds about 350,000 distinct CDR3 sequences, with under 25% as singletons. Whole-study results and caveats: The study found balanced CD4/CD8 in clones contracting day 15 to 85 and a CD4+ lean in later expanders.

With regard to this clonotype: The antigen is undetermined.

V was clipped by 7 bases and J by 5 bases; unmatched bases: 11. Germline loops: CDR1 SGHRS, CDR2 YFSETQ. The CDR3 covers 14 residues. Material for sequencing was PBMCs or a T cell subset sorted from them (not recorded which). This sequence was found in a man aged 18 to 29 who had mild COVID-19 (a few samples of this study predate the infection). Cell type and time point are not known. The genes are TRBV5-1 and TRBJ1-2; 7 positions agree with TRBD1. The CDR3 protein is CASQGSQGLYGYTF. CDR3 nucleotides: TGCGCCAGCCAAGGTTCACAGGGGCTGTATGGCTACACCTTC.